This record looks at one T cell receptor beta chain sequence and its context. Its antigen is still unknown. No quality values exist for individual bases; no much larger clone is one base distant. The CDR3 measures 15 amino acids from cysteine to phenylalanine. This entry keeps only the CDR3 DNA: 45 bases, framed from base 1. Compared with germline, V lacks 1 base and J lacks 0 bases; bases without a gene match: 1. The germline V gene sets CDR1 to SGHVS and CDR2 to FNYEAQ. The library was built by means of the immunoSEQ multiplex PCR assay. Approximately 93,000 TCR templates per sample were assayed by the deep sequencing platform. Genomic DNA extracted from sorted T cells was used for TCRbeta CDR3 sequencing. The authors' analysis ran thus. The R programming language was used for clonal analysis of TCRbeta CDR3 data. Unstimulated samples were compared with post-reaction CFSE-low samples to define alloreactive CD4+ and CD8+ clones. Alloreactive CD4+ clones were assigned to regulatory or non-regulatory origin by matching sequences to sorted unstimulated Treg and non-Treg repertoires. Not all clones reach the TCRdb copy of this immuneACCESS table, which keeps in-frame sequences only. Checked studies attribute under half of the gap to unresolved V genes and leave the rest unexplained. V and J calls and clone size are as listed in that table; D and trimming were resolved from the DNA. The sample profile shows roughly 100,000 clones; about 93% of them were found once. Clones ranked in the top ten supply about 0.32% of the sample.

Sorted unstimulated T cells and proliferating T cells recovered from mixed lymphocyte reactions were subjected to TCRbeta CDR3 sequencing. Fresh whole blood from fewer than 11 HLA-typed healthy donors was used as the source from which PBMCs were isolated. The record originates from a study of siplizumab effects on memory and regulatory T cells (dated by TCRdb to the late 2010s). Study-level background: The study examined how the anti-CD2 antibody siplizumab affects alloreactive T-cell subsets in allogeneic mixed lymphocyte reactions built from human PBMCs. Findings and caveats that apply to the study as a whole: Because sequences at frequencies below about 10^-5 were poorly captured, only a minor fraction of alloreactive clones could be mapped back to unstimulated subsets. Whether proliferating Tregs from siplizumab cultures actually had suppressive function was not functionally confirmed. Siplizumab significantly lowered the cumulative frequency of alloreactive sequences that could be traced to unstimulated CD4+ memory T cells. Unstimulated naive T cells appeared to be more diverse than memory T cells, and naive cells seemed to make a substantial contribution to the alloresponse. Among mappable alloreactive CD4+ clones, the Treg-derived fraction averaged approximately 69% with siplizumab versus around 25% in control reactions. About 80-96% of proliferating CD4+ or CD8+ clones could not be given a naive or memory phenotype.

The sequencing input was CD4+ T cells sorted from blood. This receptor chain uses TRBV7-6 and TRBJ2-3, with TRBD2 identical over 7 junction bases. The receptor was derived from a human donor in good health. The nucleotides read TGTGCCAGCAGCTTAGGTAGCGGGAGCACAGATACGCAGTATTTT. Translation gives CASSLGSGSTDTQYF.